This TCR beta chain stems from a study of T cells after somatic rescue of genetic block. Clones were sequenced by immunoSEQ multiplex PCR, and TCRdb holds only the in-frame ones, with some missing. Among 70,000 or so clones listed, approximately 90% were seen once. Germline assignment: CDR1 SEHNR and CDR2 FQNEAQ (reference sequence). V was cut by 8 bases and J by 0 bases, with 16 bases left in between. CDR3 size: 15 residues. This clone came up once. The rearrangement uses TRBV7-9 and TRBJ2-5; D gene uncertain. The receptor was isolated from a middle-aged man. The sample comprised peripheral blood mononuclear cells (PBMCs). CDR3 DNA: TGTGCCAGCTCCGGAACCCTAGGTTACCAAGAGACCCAGTACTTC. Protein: CASSGTLGYQETQYF. Full variable domain (remainder filled in from reference TRBV7-9 and TRBJ2-5): DTGVSQNPRHKITKRGQNVTFRCDPISEHNRLYWYRQTLGQGPEFLTYFQNEAQLEKSRLLSDRFSAERPKGSFSTLEIQRTEQGDSAMYLCASSGTLGYQETQYFGPGTRLLVL.